Sequencing of this T cell receptor beta chain was carried out in a study of CD8 T cells in Susac syndrome. General study points: Acknowledgment was made by the study that its TCR sequencing and HLA analysis involved a relatively small number of individuals.

Negative isolation yielded the CD8+ and CD4+ T cells, while FACS enriched the TEMRA cells. An input of roughly 0.5 to 1 ug of RNA was subjected to reverse transcription using random hexamers. An immunoSEQ multiplex PCR amplified TCR beta CDR3 over 54 Vbeta and 13 Jbeta. In TCRdb, the immunoSEQ multiplex PCR reads were re-called with MiXCR into one record per CDR3 protein. The sample gives approximately 75,000 distinct CDR3 sequences, over 90% of which show up once; over 0.2% is in the top ten. A note on this clonotype: The antigen remains unidentified.

This clonotype originated in a human donor in good health. What was sequenced was CD8+ T cells from PBMCs.

The CDR3 spells CASSPGQPPGNIQYF. The DNA for the CDR3 is TGTGCCAGCAGCCCCGGACAGCCCCCGGGGAACATTCAGTACTTC. This chain joins TRBV9 and TRBJ2-4; weak D call: TRBD1 (6 bases). V lost 4 bases to trimming and J lost 7 bases, with 18 bases between them. The CDR3 length is 15 residues. Germline-derived CDR1 and CDR2 are SGDLS and YYNGEE. The full variable domain, in which reference TRBV9 and TRBJ2-4 provide the parts outside the CDR3, is DSGVTQTPKHLITATGQRVTLRCSPRSGDLSVYWYQQSLDQGLQFLIQYYNGEERAKGNILERFSAQQFPDLHSELNLSSLELGDSALYFCASSPGQPPGNIQYFGAGTRLSVL.